The entry below gives a single TCR beta chain sequence along with its context. Using immunoSEQ multiplex PCR, the repertoire was profiled, and TCRdb retains in-frame clones only, with some absent. The table has more than 12,000 clones, around a third seen once. The CDR3 length is 15 residues. Per germline, CDR1 SGHAT and CDR2 FQNNGV. V was clipped by 5 bases and J by 4 bases; unmatched bases: 9. This sample is drawn from a study of graft-versus-host responses after intestinal transplantation. Overall study findings and caveats: Declines in HvG clones occurring early post-transplant were associated with peak circulating GvH clone levels.

Researchers placed 200,000 CFSE-labeled responder cells in culture with 200,000 irradiated, violet-dye-labeled stimulator cells. The origin of this receptor is a human patient who received an intestinal transplant. This sample comprised alloreactive CD8+ T cells from a mixed lymphocyte reaction culture, obtained before intestinal transplant. Subset noted: CFSE-low proliferating T cells sorted from roughly six-day pre-transplant mixed lymphocyte reaction (GvH or HvG direction). The V call is TRBV11-2, the J call TRBJ1-2; 8 bases agree with TRBD1. The CDR3 sequence is CASSQPDRVGYGYTF. CDR3 nucleotide sequence: TGTGCCAGCAGCCAACCGGACAGGGTGGGCTATGGCTACACCTTC.